This TCR beta chain was sequenced during a study of cytomegalovirus exposure and HLA in healthy donors. Study observations and caveats: Most subjects had HLA-A and HLA-B alleles reportedly predicted accurately by TCR beta sequences.

The study ran its PCR with 60 Vbeta and 13 Jbeta primers. Profiling relied on immunoSEQ multiplex PCR, and the TCRdb table lists in-frame clones only, not all of them. Found here are more than 85,000 clones, just under 80% of them singletons; the top ten hold 1% to 1.5%. The V end was cut by 7 bases, the J end by 0 bases, with 10 bases between. This CDR3 spans 14 amino acids. The germline gives CDR1 MDHEN, CDR2 SYDVKM. Note on this clone: Its target is not known.

The chain is built from TRBV28 and TRBJ1-3; D remains unclear. This TCR was recovered from a man aged 25-45 years in good health and CMV-seronegative. Sequencing used PBMCs. The CDR3 DNA reads TGTGCCAGCATGTCTGAGGGCTCTGGAAACACCATATATTTT. The encoded protein is CASMSEGSGNTIYF.